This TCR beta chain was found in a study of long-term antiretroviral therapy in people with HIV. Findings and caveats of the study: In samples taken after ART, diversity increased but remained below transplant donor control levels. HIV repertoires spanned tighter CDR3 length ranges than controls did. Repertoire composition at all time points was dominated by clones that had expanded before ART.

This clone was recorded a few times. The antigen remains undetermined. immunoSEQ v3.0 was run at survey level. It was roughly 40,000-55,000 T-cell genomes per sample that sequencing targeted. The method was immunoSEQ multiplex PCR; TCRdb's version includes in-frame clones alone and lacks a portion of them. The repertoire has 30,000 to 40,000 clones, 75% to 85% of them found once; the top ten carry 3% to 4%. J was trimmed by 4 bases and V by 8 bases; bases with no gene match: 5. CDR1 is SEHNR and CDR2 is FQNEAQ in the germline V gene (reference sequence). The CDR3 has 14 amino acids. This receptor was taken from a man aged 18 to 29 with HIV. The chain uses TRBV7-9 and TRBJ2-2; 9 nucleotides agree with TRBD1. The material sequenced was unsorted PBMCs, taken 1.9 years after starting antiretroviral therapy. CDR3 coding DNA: TGTGCCAGCGACCGGGACAGGGTCACCGGGGAGCTGTTTTTT. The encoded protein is CASDRDRVTGELFF.